This is a list of T cell receptor beta chains from one sample in a study of blood T cell repertoires in COVID-19. The method was immunoSEQ multiplex PCR; TCRdb's version includes in-frame clones alone and lacks a portion of them. The profile shows a few hundred thousand clones, nearly 90% of them singletons. The source material was PBMCs or T cells enriched from blood (not recorded which). These TCRs come from a woman aged 18-29 years with acute COVID-19. Both conserved end residues are trimmed from each CDR3.

CDR3 length,V gene,J gene,CDR3 protein
15,TRBV4-1,TRBJ2-5,ASSQDFSGSREETQY
13,TRBV20-1,TRBJ2-7,SASSLAGATYEQY
13,TRBV7-2,TRBJ1-6,ASTLGGDDNSPLH
11,TRBV19,TRBJ2-5,ASHGLTQETQY
17,TRBV19,TRBJ2-5,ASSPRDRGPLPYQETQY
9,TRBV24-1,TRBJ2-1,ATGFGNEQF
13,TRBV6-5,TRBJ1-6,ASSQQGGGDSPLH
13,TRBV24-1,TRBJ1-2,ATSDPPRGEDGYT
13,TRBV6-1,TRBJ1-1,ASSDPIRANTEAF
10,TRBV28,TRBJ2-1,ASSYGQVRQF
13,TRBV6-5,TRBJ1-6,ASRHDQGYNSPLH
13,TRBV19,TRBJ2-5,ASSAGVISFETQY
9,TRBV29-1,TRBJ2-7,SCSLLDQEY
13,TRBV28,TRBJ1-4,ASSLSGQGVEKLF
13,TRBV6-5,TRBJ2-3,ASSKQTGVTDTQY
12,TRBV29-1,TRBJ1-1,SVNPTGAGTEAF
17,TRBV6-7,TRBJ2-7,ASSYNPKGRSGRTYEQY
12,TRBV28,TRBJ1-2,ASSFTGVIHGYT
15,TRBV9,TRBJ1-2,ASSARDRGNPRDGYT
13,TRBV25-1,TRBJ2-3,ASSGRQGNPDTQY
13,TRBV15,TRBJ1-2,ATSRDPRQGYGYT
10,TRBV27,TRBJ1-2,ASSTSGYGYT
14,TRBV4-1,TRBJ2-5,ASSQDKASGSQTQY
14,TRBV5-6,TRBJ1-4,ASSLGAGSTNEKLF
14,TRBV9,TRBJ2-3,ASSVASYGGADTQY
15,TRBV13,TRBJ2-6,ASSLPVGDSGANVLT
10,TRBV3-1/TRBV3-2,TRBJ1-2,ASSPTGYGYT